This passage covers 28 T cell receptor beta chains from one sample sequenced in a study of blood T cell repertoires in COVID-19. Method: immunoSEQ multiplex PCR; TCRdb's copy keeps in-frame clones and lacks some. The table shows 25,000 to 35,000 clones, with over 90% occurring only once. Input material: peripheral blood. The source of these receptors is a human donor in a cohort sampled during active COVID-19.

The chain is built from TRBV5-6 and TRBJ1-6; perhaps TRBD1 as D (6 bases). The germline V gene encodes CDR1 SGHDT and CDR2 YYEEEE. This CDR3 comprises 14 residues. V was trimmed by 0 bases and J by 7 bases, leaving 8 bases between them. The CDR3 loop is CASSLEQGNSPLHF. For the CDR3, the DNA is TGTGCCAGCAGCTTGGAGCAGGGGAATTCACCCCTCCACTTT.

The J gene is TRBJ1-1, the V gene TRBV2; D may be TRBD1 (5 bases). The CDR3 covers 13 residues. V lost 3 bases to trimming and J lost 1 base, with 6 bases between them. The V gene's germline CDR1 is SNHLY and CDR2 FYNNEI. The CDR3 reads CASSDRENTEAFF. CDR3 nucleotides: TGTGCCAGCAGTGACAGGGAGAACACTGAAGCTTTCTTT.

The V gene is TRBV5-1, the J gene TRBJ2-7; 9 bases line up with TRBD1. This CDR3 comprises 14 residues. CDR1 is SGHRS and CDR2 is YFSETQ in the germline V gene. V gave up 7 bases and J gave up 3 bases; unmatched junction bases: 8. The CDR3 loop is CASSAGTGFYEQYF. For the CDR3, the DNA is TGCGCCAGCTCAGCCGGGACAGGGTTCTACGAGCAGTACTTC.

This rearrangement joins TRBV14 to TRBJ2-1, with TRBD1 identical over 7 bases. J gave up 0 bases and V 4 bases, and 3 bases lay outside the gene matches. The CDR3 extends over 15 amino acids. Germline CDR1 is SGHDN and CDR2 is FVKESK. Here the CDR3 DNA reads TGTGCCAGCAGCCGGACAGGAAGCTCCTACAATGAGCAGTTCTTC. Translated, it gives CASSRTGSSYNEQFF.

V usage is TRBV4-1 and J usage is TRBJ2-7, with D perhaps TRBD2 (6 bases). The CDR3 covers 14 residues. Looked up from germline, CDR1 is MGHRA and CDR2 is YSYEKL. V lost 4 bases and J lost 4, with 14 bases in between. This CDR3 is CASSPGLLGYEQYF. CDR3 coding DNA: TGCGCCAGCAGCCCGGGACTCCTGGGTTACGAGCAGTACTTC.

V usage is TRBV30 and J usage is TRBJ2-3; D uncertain. Per the germline V gene, CDR1 is GTSNPN and CDR2 is SVGIG (reference sequence). Trimming stripped 5 bases from V and 5 bases from J, with 11 bases between. This CDR3 contains 12 residues. CDR3 amino acids: CAWSVILDTQYF. The CDR3 DNA sequence: TGTGCCTGGTCGGTGATATTAGATACGCAGTATTTT.

The chain recombines TRBV6-2 or TRBV6-3 with TRBJ1-5; D is unresolved. V was trimmed by 5 bases and J by 4 bases, leaving 21 bases between them. CDR1 is MNHEY and CDR2 is SVGEGT in the germline V gene. This CDR3 is 17 amino acids long. The CDR3 protein is CASSPISRQKGNQPQHF. As DNA, the CDR3 is TGTGCCAGCAGTCCAATTTCTCGACAAAAAGGTAATCAGCCCCAGCATTTT.

This chain connects TRBV5-4 to TRBJ2-2; 8 bases are a match to TRBD2. V lost 4 bases and J lost 6; bases outside the gene matches: 2. Germline loops: CDR1 SGHNT, CDR2 YYREEE (reference sequence). There are 13 residues in the CDR3. This chain's CDR3 is CASSEGLAGELFF. DNA of the CDR3: TGTGCCAGCAGCGAGGGACTAGCCGGGGAGCTGTTTTTT.

The rearrangement links TRBV4-1 to TRBJ2-5, with 14 bases aligning to TRBD2. Trimming removed 0 bases from V and 5 bases from J; junction bases left unmatched: 5. Germline CDR1 reads MGHRA; CDR2 reads YSYEKL. The CDR3 has 17 amino acids. The CDR3 loop reads CASSQDRGLAGEETQYF. In nucleotides, the CDR3 is TGCGCCAGCAGCCAAGATAGGGGACTAGCGGGAGAGGAGACCCAGTACTTC.

Here the CDR3 reads CASSSRPRDREIYGYTF. The CDR3 bases are TGTGCCAGCAGCTCCCGTCCCCGGGACAGGGAGATCTATGGCTACACCTTC. V is TRBV7-8 and J is TRBJ1-2; 9 bases are a match to TRBD1. This CDR3 is 17 amino acids long. CDR1 SGHVS and CDR2 FQNEAQ come from the germline V gene. Losses at the gene ends were 4 bases for V and 4 bases for J; bases not matched to a gene: 13.

The chain employs TRBV28 and TRBJ2-3; perhaps TRBD2 as D (6 bases). There are 16 residues in the CDR3. Germline V gives CDR1 MDHEN, CDR2 SYDVKM. Trimming left V 3 bases short and J 5 bases short, with 18 bases between. This CDR3 is CASSFVGTGVRDTQYF. The CDR3 coding sequence is TGTGCCAGCAGTTTTGTGGGCACGGGGGTTCGAGATACGCAGTATTTT.

A single count supports this clone. The chain carries TRBV6-5 and TRBJ2-7; 8 bases align to TRBD1. J gave up 6 bases and V 3 bases, and 1 base lay outside the gene matches. Germline CDR1 MNHEY, CDR2 SVGAGI. CDR3 size: 12 residues. In DNA, the CDR3 is TGTGCCAGCAGTTATACAGGGGGCGAGCAGTACTTC. The encoded protein is CASSYTGGEQYF.

The CDR3: CASTITGGSGNTIYF. For the CDR3, the DNA is TGTGCCAGCACCATAACGGGAGGTTCTGGAAACACCATATATTTT. This sequence joins TRBV6-1 and TRBJ1-3, with D unclear. Germline values: CDR1 MNHNS, CDR2 SASEGT. The length of the CDR3 is 15 residues. The V gene lost 7 bases and the J gene lost 1 base, with 14 bases spanning the gap.

The genes are TRBV3-1 (or the pseudogene TRBV3-2) and TRBJ1-1; possibly TRBD1 for D (5 bases). This CDR3 has 12 residues. The V end was cut by 6 bases, the J end by 3 bases, with 8 bases between. Germline-derived CDR1 and CDR2 are LGHDT and YNNKEL (reference sequence). DNA for the CDR3: TGTGCCAGCAGTTTGACAGACACTGAAGCTTTCTTT. Protein sequence: CASSLTDTEAFF.

V is TRBV18 and J is TRBJ1-5; 8 bases map to TRBD1. The CDR3 is 16 amino acids. The V gene's germline CDR1 is KGHSH and CDR2 LQKENI. J lost 0 bases, V lost 3 bases, and 4 bases had no gene match. CDR3 sequence (DNA): TGTGCCAGCTCACCCGGGACAGGTCGTAGCAATCAGCCCCAGCATTTT. It yields the protein CASSPGTGRSNQPQHF.

V usage is TRBV27 and J usage is TRBJ1-2; D unclear. Trimming cost V 3 bases and J 0 bases, with 5 bases left between them. CDR1 is MNHEY and CDR2 is SMNVEV in the germline V gene (reference sequence). The CDR3 totals 13 residues. DNA of the CDR3: TGTGCCAGCAGTTTTAGCGCTAACTATGGCTACACCTTC. Residues: CASSFSANYGYTF.

This clone was observed once. The V gene is TRBV6-6, the J gene TRBJ2-1; 10 bases agree with TRBD2. The CDR3 extends over 16 amino acids. Trimming took 6 bases from V and 3 from J; bases not matched to a gene: 8. Germline values: CDR1 MNHNY, CDR2 SVGAGI (reference sequence). The CDR3, as DNA: TGTGCCAGCAGAGACGGGACTAGCGAATTCTACAATGAGCAGTTCTTC. It codes for CASRDGTSEFYNEQFF.

This chain joins TRBV7-8 and TRBJ2-5, with 11 bases that match TRBD2. After removal of 4 bases from V and 1 base from J, the junction contained 2 bases not matched to a gene. This CDR3 contains 15 residues. The germline V gene has CDR1 SGHVS and CDR2 FQNEAQ. In nucleotides, the CDR3 is TGTGCCAGCAGCTCGGGACTAGCGGCCCAAGAGACCCAGTACTTC. It specifies CASSSGLAAQETQYF.

The chain uses TRBV7-2 and TRBJ2-1; possibly TRBD1 for D (6 bases). Germline CDR1 is SGHTA and CDR2 is FQGNSA. The CDR3 covers 13 residues. Between the trimmed V and J ends, which lost 5 bases and 9 bases, there was a span of 14 bases. The CDR3 DNA sequence: TGTGCCAGCAGCCGGACCCTACAGGGTGAGCAGTTCTTC. Translation: CASSRTLQGEQFF.

The rearrangement links TRBV16 to TRBJ1-6; 7 bases fit TRBD1. V gave up 4 bases and J gave up 8 bases; unmatched junction bases: 8. Germline values: CDR1 KGHSY, CDR2 FQNENV. CDR3 length equals 15 residues. CDR3 protein: CASSPRSGGYSPLHF. The CDR3 DNA reads as TGTGCCAGCAGCCCCCGGTCAGGGGGATATTCACCCCTCCACTTT.

The V call is TRBV30, the J call TRBJ1-5; TRBD1 agrees at 9 bases. The V gene's germline CDR1 is GTSNPN and CDR2 SVGIG (reference sequence). The CDR3 contains 14 residues. With 5 bases clipped from V and 7 bases from J, the junction kept 9 bases outside the gene matches. In DNA form, the CDR3 reads TGTGCCTGGGAAGAAGGACAGGGGAAACAGCCCCAGCATTTT. Protein: CAWEEGQGKQPQHF. Together with reference TRBV30 and TRBJ1-5, the CDR3 gives the full variable domain: SQTIHQWPATLVQPVGSPLSLECTVEGTSNPNLYWYRQAAGRGLQLLFYSVGIGQISSEVPQNLSASRPQDRQFILSSKKLLLSDSGFYLCAWEEGQGKQPQHFGDGTRLSIL.

Notes on this clone: Mismatch with germline at one junction end may stem from a read error. The chain has TRBV2 and TRBJ1-4; 10 bases agree with TRBD1. The CDR3 is made up of 13 amino acids. CDR1 SNHLY and CDR2 FYNNEI come from the germline V gene. CDR3 residues: CASADRGRLFSVF. The DNA for the CDR3 is TGTGCCAGCGCAGACAGGGGGCGCTTATTTAGTGTTTTT.

Here the CDR3 DNA reads TGTGCCAGCAGGCCACAGGTGGCCTACGAGCAGTACTTC. It specifies CASRPQVAYEQYF. V usage is TRBV6-5 and J usage is TRBJ2-7; D perhaps matches TRBD1 (5 bases). Germline V CDR1 and CDR2: MNHEY, SVGAGI. The CDR3 totals 13 residues. V was shortened by 6 bases and J by 2 bases, with 11 bases between the two germline ends.

The J gene is TRBJ2-5, the V gene TRBV7-2; a weak D match, TRBD2 (5 bases). The CDR3 extends over 12 amino acids. Germline CDR1 reads SGHTA; CDR2 reads FQGNSA. Trimming removed 4 bases at V and 3 bases at J, with 6 bases between. The CDR3 coding sequence is TGTGCCAGCAGCTCGAGGGAAGAGACCCAGTACTTC. Protein product: CASSSREETQYF.

The rearrangement joins TRBV7-2 to TRBJ2-4; D is possibly TRBD1 (6 bases). Trimming pared 5 bases from V and 9 bases from J, leaving 17 bases between. The CDR3 is made up of 14 amino acids. Germline assignment: CDR1 SGHTA and CDR2 FQGNSA. For the CDR3, the DNA is TGTGCCAGCAGCACCGGGACAAACTTTGGCATTCAGTACTTC. Protein: CASSTGTNFGIQYF.

This chain joins TRBV5-6 and TRBJ2-4; 12 bases line up with TRBD1. Germline V gene sequence: CDR1 SGHDT, CDR2 YYEEEE. The CDR3 extends over 19 amino acids. J lost 6 bases, V lost 0 bases, and 13 bases had no gene match. DNA for the CDR3: TGTGCCAGCAGCTTGGGTACCGGGACAGGGGGCGCGGATGGAAACATTCAGTACTTC. Its translation: CASSLGTGTGGADGNIQYF. The full variable domain, its missing parts supplied by reference TRBV5-6 and TRBJ2-4, is DAGVTQSPTHLIKTRGQQVTLRCSPKSGHDTVSWYQQALGQGPQFIFQYYEEEERQRGNFPDRFSGHQFPNYSSELNVNALLLGDSALYLCASSLGTGTGGADGNIQYFGAGTRLSVL.

The chain is built from TRBV24-1 and TRBJ2-3; 13 bases map to TRBD2. V lost 4 bases, J lost 3 bases, and 6 bases stayed unmatched. CDR3 length: 17 amino acids. Germline V gene data show CDR1 as KGHDR and CDR2 as SFDVKD. The CDR3 DNA reads as TGTGCCACCAGTGACACCTCGGGACTAGCGGGAACAGATACGCAGTATTTT. This gives the protein CATSDTSGLAGTDTQYF.

This clone came up once. The chain employs TRBV4-1 and TRBJ2-5; 8 positions agree with TRBD2. Germline V gene lookup returns CDR1 MGHRA and CDR2 YSYEKL. Trimming took 1 base from V and 2 from J; bases not matched to a gene: 9. The CDR3 has 17 amino acids. The CDR3 region has the DNA TGCGCCAGCAGCCAAGGATGGCGGGAGGCTGGACAAGAGACCCAGTACTTC. Translated: CASSQGWREAGQETQYF.